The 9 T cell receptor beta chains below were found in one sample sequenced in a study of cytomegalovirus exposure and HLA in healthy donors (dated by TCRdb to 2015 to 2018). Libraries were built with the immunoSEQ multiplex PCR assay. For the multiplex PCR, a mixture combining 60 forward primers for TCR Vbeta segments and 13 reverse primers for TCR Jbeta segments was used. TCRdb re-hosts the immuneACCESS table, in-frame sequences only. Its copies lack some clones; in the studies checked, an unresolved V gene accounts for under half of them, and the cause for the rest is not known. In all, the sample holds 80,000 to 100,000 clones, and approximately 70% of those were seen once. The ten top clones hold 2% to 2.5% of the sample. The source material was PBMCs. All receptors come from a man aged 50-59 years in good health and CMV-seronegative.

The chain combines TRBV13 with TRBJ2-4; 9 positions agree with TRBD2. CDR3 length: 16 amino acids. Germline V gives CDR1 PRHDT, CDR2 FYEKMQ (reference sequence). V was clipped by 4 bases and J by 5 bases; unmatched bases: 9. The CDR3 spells CASSYRTSSGENIQYF. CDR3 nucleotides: TGTGCCAGCAGCTACCGCACGTCTAGCGGGGAAAACATTCAGTACTTC. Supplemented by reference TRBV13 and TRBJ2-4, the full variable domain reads AAGVIQSPRHLIKEKRETATLKCYPIPRHDTVYWYQQGPGQDPQFLISFYEKMQSDKGSIPDRFSAQQFSDYHSELNMSSLELGDSALYFCASSYRTSSGENIQYFGAGTRLSVL.

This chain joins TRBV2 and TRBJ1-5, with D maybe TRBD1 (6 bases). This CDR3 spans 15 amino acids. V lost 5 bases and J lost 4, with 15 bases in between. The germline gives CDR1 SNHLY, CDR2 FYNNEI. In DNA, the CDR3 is TGTGCCAGCAGTCTGGCACAGGGAGGGAATCAGCCCCAGCATTTT. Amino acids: CASSLAQGGNQPQHF.

CDR3 sequence (DNA): TGTGCCAGCTCACCACCAGGACAGTACGAGCAGTACTTC. Translated, it gives CASSPPGQYEQYF. This sequence joins TRBV18 and TRBJ2-7; D is perhaps TRBD1 (6 bases). Germline lookup yields CDR1 KGHSH and CDR2 LQKENI. The V end was cut by 0 bases, the J end by 4 bases, with 7 bases between. The CDR3 is made up of 13 amino acids.

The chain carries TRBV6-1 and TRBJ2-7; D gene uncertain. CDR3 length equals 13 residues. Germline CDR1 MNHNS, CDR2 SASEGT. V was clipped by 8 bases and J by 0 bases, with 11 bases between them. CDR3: CASLTSSSYEQYF. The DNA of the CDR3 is TGTGCCAGCCTGACTTCGAGCTCCTACGAGCAGTACTTC.

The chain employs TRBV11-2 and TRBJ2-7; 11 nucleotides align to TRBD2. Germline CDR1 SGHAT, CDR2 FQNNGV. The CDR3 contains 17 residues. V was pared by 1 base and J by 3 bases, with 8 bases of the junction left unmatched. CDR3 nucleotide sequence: TGTGCCAGCAGCTTAGGCAGACTAGCGGGAACCCACTACGAGCAGTACTTC. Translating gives CASSLGRLAGTHYEQYF.

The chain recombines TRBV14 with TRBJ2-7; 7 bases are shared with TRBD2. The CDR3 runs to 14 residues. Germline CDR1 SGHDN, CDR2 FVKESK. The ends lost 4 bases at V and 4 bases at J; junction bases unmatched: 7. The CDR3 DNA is TGTGCCAGCAGCCTACTAGTGCGGGAGTACGAGCAGTACTTC. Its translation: CASSLLVREYEQYF.

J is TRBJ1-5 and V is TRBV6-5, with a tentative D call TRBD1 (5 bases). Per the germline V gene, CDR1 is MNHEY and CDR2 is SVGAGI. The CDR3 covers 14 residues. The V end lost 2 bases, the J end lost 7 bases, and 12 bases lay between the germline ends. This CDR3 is CASSYIGVEQPQHF. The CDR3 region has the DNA TGTGCCAGCAGTTACATAGGGGTGGAACAGCCCCAGCATTTT.

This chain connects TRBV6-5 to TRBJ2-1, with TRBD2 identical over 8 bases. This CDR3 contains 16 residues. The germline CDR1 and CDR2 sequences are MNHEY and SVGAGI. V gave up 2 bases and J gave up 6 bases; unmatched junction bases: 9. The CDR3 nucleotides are TGTGCCAGCAGTTACGCAATTACGACTAGCGTCAATGAGCAGTTCTTC. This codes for CASSYAITTSVNEQFF.

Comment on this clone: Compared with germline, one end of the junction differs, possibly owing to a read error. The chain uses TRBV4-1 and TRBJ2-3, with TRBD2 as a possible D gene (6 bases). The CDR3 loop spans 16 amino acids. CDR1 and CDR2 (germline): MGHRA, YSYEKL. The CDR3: CASSQEGGSSTDTQYF. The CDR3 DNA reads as TGTGCCAGCAGCCAAGAGGGAGGTTCTAGCACAGATACGCAGTATTTT.